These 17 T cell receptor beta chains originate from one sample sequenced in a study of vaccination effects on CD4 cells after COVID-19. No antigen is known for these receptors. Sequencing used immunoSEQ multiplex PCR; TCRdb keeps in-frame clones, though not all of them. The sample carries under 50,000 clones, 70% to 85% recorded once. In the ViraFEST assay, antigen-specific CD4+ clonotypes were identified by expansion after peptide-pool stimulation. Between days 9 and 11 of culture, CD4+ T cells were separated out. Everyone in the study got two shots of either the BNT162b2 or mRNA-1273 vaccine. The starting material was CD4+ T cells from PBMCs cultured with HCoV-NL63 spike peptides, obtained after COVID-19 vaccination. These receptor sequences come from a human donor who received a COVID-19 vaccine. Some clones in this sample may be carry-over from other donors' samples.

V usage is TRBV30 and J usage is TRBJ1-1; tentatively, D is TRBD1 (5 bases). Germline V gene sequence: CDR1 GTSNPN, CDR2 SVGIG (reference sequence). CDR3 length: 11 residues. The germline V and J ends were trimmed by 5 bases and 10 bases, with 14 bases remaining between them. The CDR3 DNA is TGTGCCTGGGGGACGGCATATACAGCTTTCTTT. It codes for CAWGTAYTAFF.

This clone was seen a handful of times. The CDR3 spells CASSQDGIIYGYTF. The CDR3 DNA sequence: TGTGCCAGCAGCCAAGACGGGATCATCTATGGCTACACCTTC. The rearrangement links TRBV3-1 (or the pseudogene TRBV3-2) to TRBJ1-2; no reliable D call. The CDR3 sequence is 14 residues long. Per the germline V gene, CDR1 is LGHDT and CDR2 is YNNKEL (reference sequence). V shed 0 bases and J shed 4 bases, with 9 bases lying between them.

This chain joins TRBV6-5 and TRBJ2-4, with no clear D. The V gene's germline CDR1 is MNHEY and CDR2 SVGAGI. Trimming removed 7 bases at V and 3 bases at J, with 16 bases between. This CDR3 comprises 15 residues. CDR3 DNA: TGTGCCAGCATGTTTCGAGGCCAACACAAAAACATTCAGTACTTC. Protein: CASMFRGQHKNIQYF.

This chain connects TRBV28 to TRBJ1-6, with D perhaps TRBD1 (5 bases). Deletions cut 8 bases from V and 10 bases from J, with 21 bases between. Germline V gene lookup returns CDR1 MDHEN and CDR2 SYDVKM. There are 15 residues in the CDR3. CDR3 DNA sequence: TGTGCCAGCCGCCGCACGGGGGGGGAAGGGTCACCCCTCCACTTT. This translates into CASRRTGGEGSPLHF.

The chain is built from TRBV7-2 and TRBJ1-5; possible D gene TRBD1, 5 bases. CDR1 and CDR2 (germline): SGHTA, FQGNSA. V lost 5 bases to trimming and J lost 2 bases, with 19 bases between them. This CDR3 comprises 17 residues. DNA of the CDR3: TGTGCCAGCAGCCATTCAGGGAGGGTCGGGGGCAATCAGCCCCAGCATTTT. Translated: CASSHSGRVGGNQPQHF. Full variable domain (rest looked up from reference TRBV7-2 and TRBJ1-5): GAGVSQSPSNKVTEKGKDVELRCDPISGHTALYWYRQSLGQGLEFLIYFQGNSAPDKSGLPSDRFSAERTGGSVSTLTIQRTQQEDSAVYLCASSHSGRVGGNQPQHFGDGTRLSIL.

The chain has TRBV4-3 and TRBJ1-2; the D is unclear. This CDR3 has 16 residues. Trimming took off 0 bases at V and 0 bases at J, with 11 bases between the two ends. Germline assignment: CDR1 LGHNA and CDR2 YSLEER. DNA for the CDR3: TGCGCCAGCAGCCAAGATACTTCGAGGGCTAACTATGGCTACACCTTC. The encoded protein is CASSQDTSRANYGYTF.

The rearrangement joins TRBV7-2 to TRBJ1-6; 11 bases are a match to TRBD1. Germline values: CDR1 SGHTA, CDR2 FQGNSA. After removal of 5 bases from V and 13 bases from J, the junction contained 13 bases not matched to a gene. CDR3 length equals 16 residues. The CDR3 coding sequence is TGTGCCAGCAGCCCAGGACAGGGGGCTCCGCTCGGGCCCCTCCACTTT. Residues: CASSPGQGAPLGPLHF.

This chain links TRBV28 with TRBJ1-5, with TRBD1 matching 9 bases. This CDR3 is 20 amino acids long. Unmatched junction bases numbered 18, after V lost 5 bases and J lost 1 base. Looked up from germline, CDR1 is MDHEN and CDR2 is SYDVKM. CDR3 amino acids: CASSPPGLGQGFSSNQPQHF. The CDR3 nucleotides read TGTGCCAGCAGTCCCCCAGGATTGGGACAGGGCTTCTCGAGCAATCAGCCCCAGCATTTT.

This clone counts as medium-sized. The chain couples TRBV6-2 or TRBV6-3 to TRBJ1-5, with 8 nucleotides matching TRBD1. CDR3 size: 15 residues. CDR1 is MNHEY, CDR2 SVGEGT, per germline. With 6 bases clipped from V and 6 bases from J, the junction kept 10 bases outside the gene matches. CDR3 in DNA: TGTGCCAGCAGCAGGGGGACAGGCACAACTCAGCCCCAGCATTTT. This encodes CASSRGTGTTQPQHF.

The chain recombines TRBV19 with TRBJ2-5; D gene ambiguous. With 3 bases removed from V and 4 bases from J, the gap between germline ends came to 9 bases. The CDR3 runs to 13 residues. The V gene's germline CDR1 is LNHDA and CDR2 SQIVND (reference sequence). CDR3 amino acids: CASSIRVSETQYF. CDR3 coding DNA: TGTGCCAGTAGTATTCGGGTTTCAGAGACCCAGTACTTC. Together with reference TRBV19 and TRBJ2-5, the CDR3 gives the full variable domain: DGGITQSPKYLFRKEGQNVTLSCEQNLNHDAMYWYRQDPGQGLRLIYYSQIVNDFQKGDIAEGYSVSREKKESFPLTVTSAQKNPTAFYLCASSIRVSETQYFGPGTRLLVL.

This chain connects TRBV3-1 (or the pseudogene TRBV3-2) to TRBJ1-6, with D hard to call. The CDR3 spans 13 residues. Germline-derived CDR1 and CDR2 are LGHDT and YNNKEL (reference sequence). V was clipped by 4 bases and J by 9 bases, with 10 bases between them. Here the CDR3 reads CASSRLLGSPLHF. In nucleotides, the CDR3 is TGTGCCAGCAGCCGGTTATTAGGTTCACCCCTCCACTTT.

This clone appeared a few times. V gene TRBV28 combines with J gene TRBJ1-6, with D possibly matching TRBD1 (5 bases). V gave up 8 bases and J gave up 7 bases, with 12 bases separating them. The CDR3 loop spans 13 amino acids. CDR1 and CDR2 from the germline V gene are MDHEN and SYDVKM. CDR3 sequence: CASEAGHNSPLHF. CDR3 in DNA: TGTGCCAGCGAAGCGGGGCACAATTCACCCCTCCACTTT.

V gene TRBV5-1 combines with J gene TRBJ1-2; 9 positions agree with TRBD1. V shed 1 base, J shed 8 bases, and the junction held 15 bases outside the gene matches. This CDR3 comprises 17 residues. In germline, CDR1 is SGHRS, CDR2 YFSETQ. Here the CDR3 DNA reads TGCGCCAGCAGCTTGTTGTCTGGATCGGGACAGGGTGAGGGCTACACCTTC. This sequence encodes CASSLLSGSGQGEGYTF.

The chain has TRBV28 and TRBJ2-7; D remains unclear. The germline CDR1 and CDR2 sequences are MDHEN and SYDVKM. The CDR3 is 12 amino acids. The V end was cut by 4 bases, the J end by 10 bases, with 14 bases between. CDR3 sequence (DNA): TGTGCCAGCAGTTCCTTTAGAGAGTCACAGTACGTC. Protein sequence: CASSSFRESQYV.

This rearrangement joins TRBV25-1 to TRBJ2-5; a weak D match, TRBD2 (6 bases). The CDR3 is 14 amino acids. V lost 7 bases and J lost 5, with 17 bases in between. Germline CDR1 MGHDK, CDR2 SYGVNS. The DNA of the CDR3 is TGTGCCAGCACGGAGTGGCAGAGCGGGGAGACCCAGTACTTC. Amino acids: CASTEWQSGETQYF.

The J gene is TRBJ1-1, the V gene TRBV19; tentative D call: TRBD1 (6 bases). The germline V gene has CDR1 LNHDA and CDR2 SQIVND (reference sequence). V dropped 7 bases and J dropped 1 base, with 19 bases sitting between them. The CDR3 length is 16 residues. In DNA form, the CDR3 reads TGTGCCAGTAATCTGGGGGGCGCGATAAGGAACACTGAAGCTTTCTTT. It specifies CASNLGGAIRNTEAFF.

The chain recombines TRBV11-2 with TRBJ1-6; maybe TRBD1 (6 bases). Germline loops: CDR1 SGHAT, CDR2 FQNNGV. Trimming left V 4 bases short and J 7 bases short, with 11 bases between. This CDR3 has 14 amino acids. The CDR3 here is CASSSGHHNSPLHF. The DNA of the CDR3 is TGTGCCAGCAGCTCGGGACACCACAATTCACCCCTCCACTTT. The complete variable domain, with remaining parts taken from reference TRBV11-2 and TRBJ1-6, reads EAGVAQSPRYKIIEKRQSVAFWCNPISGHATLYWYQQILGQGPKLLIQFQNNGVVDDSQLPKDRFSAERLKGVDSTLKIQPAKLEDSAVYLCASSSGHHNSPLHFGNGTRLTVT.